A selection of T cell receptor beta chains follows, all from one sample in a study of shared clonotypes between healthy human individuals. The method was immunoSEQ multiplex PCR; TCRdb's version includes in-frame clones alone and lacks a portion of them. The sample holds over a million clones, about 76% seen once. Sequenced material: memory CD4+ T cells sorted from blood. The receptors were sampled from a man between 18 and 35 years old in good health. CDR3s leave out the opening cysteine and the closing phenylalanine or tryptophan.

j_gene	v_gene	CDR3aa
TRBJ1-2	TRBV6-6	ASATSEDYGYT
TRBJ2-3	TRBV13	ASSLLEGRTSTDTQY
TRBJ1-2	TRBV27	ASSPGGTRRGYT
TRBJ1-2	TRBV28	ASSPGTGAYGYT
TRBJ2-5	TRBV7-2	ASSLFSGSKETQY
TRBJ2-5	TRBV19	ASRGTTRQETQY
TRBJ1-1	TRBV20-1	SAGDGAEAF
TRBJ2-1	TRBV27	ASNIAGAGNEQF
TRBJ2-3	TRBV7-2	ASSPRGDRDTQY
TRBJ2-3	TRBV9	ASSAGTDTQY
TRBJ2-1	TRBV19	ASSRLGRQYNEQF
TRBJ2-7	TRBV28	ASSSVGLAGDEQY
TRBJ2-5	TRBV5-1	ASKDRAGGETQY
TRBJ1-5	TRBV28	ASRLITGVRQPQH
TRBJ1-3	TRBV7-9	ASSLFAGNTIY
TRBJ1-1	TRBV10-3	AISESRRQMNTEAF
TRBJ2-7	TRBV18	ASSPPGDTPQY
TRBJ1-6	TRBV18	ASSPARFNSPLH
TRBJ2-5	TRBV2	ASSGRDRVGKETQY
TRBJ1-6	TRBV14	ASSHSGGSPLH
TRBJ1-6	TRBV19	ASTDQTGTNSPLH